These 28 T cell receptor beta chains originate from one sample sequenced in a study of T cells in tuberculosis. TCRdb's table, derived via immunoSEQ multiplex PCR, lists solely in-frame clones and lacks some. The table lists about 49,000 clones, 90% to 95% of them singletons. The time point here: new active TB diagnosis, blood taken before or within 7 days of starting treatment. Source: PBMCs, taken at tuberculosis diagnosis. These receptors all come from an adult with tuberculosis.

The chain links TRBV16 to TRBJ2-7; the D gene is possibly TRBD2 (6 bases). From germline, CDR1 is KGHSY and CDR2 FQNENV. V lost 2 bases and J lost 1, with 9 bases in between. This CDR3 comprises 14 residues. The CDR3, as DNA: TGTGCCAGCAGCCAAGGGGACTCTTCCTACGAGCAGTACTTC. Protein: CASSQGDSSYEQYF. Using reference TRBV16 and TRBJ2-7 for the parts outside the CDR3, the full variable domain is GEEVAQTPKHLVRGEGQKAKLYCAPIKGHSYVFWYQQVLKNEFKFLISFQNENVFDETGMPKERFSAKCLPNSPCSLEIQATKLEDSAVYFCASSQGDSSYEQYFGPGTRLTVT.

The chain joins TRBV9 to TRBJ1-2; tentatively, D is TRBD1 (6 bases). The germline CDR1 and CDR2 sequences are SGDLS and YYNGEE. The V gene lost 0 bases and the J gene lost 0 bases, with 18 bases spanning the gap. CDR3 length equals 18 residues. As DNA, the CDR3 is TGTGCCAGCAGCGTAGGGAGGTCAGGGGTTTCAGCTAACTATGGCTACACCTTC. Amino acid sequence: CASSVGRSGVSANYGYTF.

V and J are TRBV13 and TRBJ1-5, with TRBD1 matching 9 bases. Trimming removed 3 bases from V and 5 bases from J; junction bases left unmatched: 2. Looked up from germline, CDR1 is PRHDT and CDR2 is FYEKMQ (reference sequence). The length of the CDR3 is 14 residues. The CDR3 here is CASSLGQGHQPQHF. The DNA for the CDR3 is TGTGCCAGCAGCTTGGGACAGGGACATCAGCCCCAGCATTTT.

This chain connects TRBV7-2 to TRBJ1-1, with 11 bases matching TRBD1. CDR3 length: 18 residues. Trimming removed 5 bases from V and 4 bases from J; junction bases left unmatched: 15. Germline V lookup: CDR1 SGHTA, CDR2 FQGNSA. CDR3: CASSLVGTGGPGGTEAFF. CDR3 coding DNA: TGTGCCAGCAGCCTAGTGGGGACAGGGGGTCCCGGGGGCACTGAAGCTTTCTTT. The full variable domain, its missing parts supplied by reference TRBV7-2 and TRBJ1-1, is GAGVSQSPSNKVTEKGKDVELRCDPISGHTALYWYRQSLGQGLEFLIYFQGNSAPDKSGLPSDRFSAERTGGSVSTLTIQRTQQEDSAVYLCASSLVGTGGPGGTEAFFGQGTRLTVV.

This chain joins TRBV14 and TRBJ2-7; D gene ambiguous. Trimming pared 1 base from V and 3 bases from J, leaving 7 bases between. Germline V gene sequence: CDR1 SGHDN, CDR2 FVKESK. This CDR3 region has 13 residues. The CDR3 is CASSQGRHYEQYF. In DNA form, the CDR3 reads TGTGCCAGCAGCCAAGGGCGGCACTACGAGCAGTACTTC.

The V call is TRBV11-3, the J call TRBJ2-7; 8 nucleotides align to TRBD2. Germline assignment: CDR1 SGHNT and CDR2 YENEEA. J was trimmed by 5 bases and V by 4 bases; bases with no gene match: 7. This CDR3 comprises 14 residues. The CDR3 reads CASSSGGLPDEQYF. The DNA of the CDR3 is TGTGCCAGCAGCTCGGGGGGGCTGCCTGACGAGCAGTACTTC. The complete variable domain, with remaining parts taken from reference TRBV11-3 and TRBJ2-7, reads EAGVVQSPRYKIIEKKQPVAFWCNPISGHNTLYWYLQNLGQGPELLIRYENEEAVDDSQLPKDRFSAERLKGVDSTLKIQPAELGDSAVYLCASSSGGLPDEQYFGPGTRLTVT.

J is TRBJ1-2 and V is TRBV4-2; 9 nucleotides agree with TRBD1. Trimming took 0 bases from V and 7 from J; bases not matched to a gene: 9. The CDR3 runs 16 residues. Germline loops: CDR1 LGHNA, CDR2 YNFKEQ. Here the CDR3 DNA reads TGTGCCAGCAGCCAAGATAGGACAGGGGTGGCGGGTGGCTACACCTTC. This translates into CASSQDRTGVAGGYTF.

The rearrangement links TRBV7-2 to TRBJ2-7; 8 positions match TRBD2. Germline V gives CDR1 SGHTA, CDR2 FQGNSA. V shed 3 bases, J shed 2 bases, and the junction held 12 bases outside the gene matches. This CDR3 has 17 residues. CDR3 loop: CASSLTGTGGPAYEQYF. CDR3 nucleotides: TGTGCCAGCAGCTTGACAGGCACGGGAGGGCCGGCCTACGAGCAGTACTTC.

The V gene is TRBV20-1, the J gene TRBJ1-1, with D hard to call. Germline loops: CDR1 DFQATT, CDR2 SNEGSKA (reference sequence). V was pared by 3 bases and J by 11 bases, with 13 bases between. The length of the CDR3 is 11 residues. The CDR3 sequence is CSARAVPGAFF. The CDR3 nucleotides read TGCAGTGCTAGGGCGGTCCCCGGGGCTTTCTTT.

V and J are TRBV27 and TRBJ2-5; maybe TRBD1 (5 bases). Germline V gives CDR1 MNHEY, CDR2 SMNVEV (reference sequence). V was trimmed by 2 bases and J by 7 bases, leaving 11 bases between them. This CDR3 has 13 amino acids. CDR3 sequence reads: CASSLHGRGTQYF. In DNA, the CDR3 is TGTGCCAGCAGTTTACACGGAAGGGGGACCCAGTACTTC.

The CDR3 loop reads CASIILAEQYF. CDR3 in DNA: TGTGCCAGCATCATCCTAGCGGAGCAGTACTTC. The chain recombines TRBV2 with TRBJ2-7; a possible D gene is TRBD2 (6 bases). V gave up 7 bases and J gave up 7 bases, with 11 bases separating them. The CDR3 sequence is 11 residues long. From germline, CDR1 is SNHLY and CDR2 FYNNEI.

J is TRBJ1-2 and V is TRBV28; the D gene is possibly TRBD1 (5 bases). This CDR3 is 18 amino acids long. V lost 2 bases, J lost 0 bases, and 19 bases lay in between. CDR1 is MDHEN and CDR2 is SYDVKM in the germline V gene. CDR3 in DNA: TGTGCCAGCAGTTTAGGGGCAGGGCCTGTTGGAGCTAACTATGGCTACACCTTC. Translation gives CASSLGAGPVGANYGYTF.

V gene TRBV7-9 combines with J gene TRBJ1-6, with D possibly matching TRBD1 (5 bases). This CDR3 has 15 residues. Looked up from germline, CDR1 is SEHNR and CDR2 is FQNEAQ (reference sequence). V was pared by 2 bases and J by 8 bases, with 13 bases between. In nucleotides, the CDR3 is TGTGCCAGCAGCTTAAGCCAGGGATCAGATTCACCCCTCCACTTT. It encodes CASSLSQGSDSPLHF.

This chain uses TRBV7-9 with TRBJ2-3, with 7 bases lining up with TRBD1. The CDR3 totals 14 residues. Germline assignment: CDR1 SEHNR and CDR2 FQNEAQ (reference sequence). Trimming at V came to 3 bases and at J to 2 bases, leaving 2 bases not matched to a gene. CDR3 bases: TGTGCCAGCAGCTTCGACAGGGCCACAGATACGCAGTATTTT. It yields the protein CASSFDRATDTQYF.

The V call is TRBV5-1, the J call TRBJ1-5; D gene uncertain. V lost 0 bases and J 4 bases, leaving 11 bases between the germline ends. CDR1 SGHRS and CDR2 YFSETQ come from the germline V gene. The CDR3 is 15 residues long. This CDR3 reads CASSLAGSINQPQHF. CDR3 sequence (DNA): TGCGCCAGCAGCTTGGCAGGCTCGATTAATCAGCCCCAGCATTTT.

The chain links TRBV19 to TRBJ2-3; D unclear. Germline CDR1 and CDR2: LNHDA and SQIVND (reference sequence). V lost 6 bases and J lost 6, with 10 bases in between. The CDR3 is made up of 12 amino acids. CDR3 in amino acids: CASSPSRDTQYF. DNA for the CDR3: TGTGCCAGTAGCCCTTCGCGGGATACGCAGTATTTT.

V gene TRBV14 combines with J gene TRBJ2-1; weak D call: TRBD2 (6 bases). Germline V lookup: CDR1 SGHDN, CDR2 FVKESK. Trimming left V 4 bases short and J 4 bases short, with 17 bases between. This CDR3 region has 16 residues. The CDR3 loop is CASSPASAPLYNEQFF. The DNA for the CDR3 is TGTGCCAGCAGCCCCGCTAGCGCTCCCCTTTACAATGAGCAGTTCTTC.

The chain links TRBV6-5 to TRBJ2-4; 7 bases are shared with TRBD1. The CDR3 spans 12 residues. Germline CDR1 and CDR2: MNHEY and SVGAGI. Trimming removed 9 bases from V and 4 bases from J; junction bases left unmatched: 3. The CDR3 coding sequence is TGTGCCAGTTCAGGGGGAAAAAACATTCAGTACTTC. Protein sequence: CASSGGKNIQYF.

The rearrangement uses TRBV7-9 and TRBJ1-2; perhaps TRBD1 as D (5 bases). CDR3 length equals 17 residues. CDR1 is SEHNR and CDR2 is FQNEAQ in the germline V gene (reference sequence). V was pared by 1 base and J by 4 bases, with 19 bases between. In DNA form, the CDR3 reads TGTGCCAGCAGCTTAGAAGCAGGGTTTAATCCCATCTATGGCTACACCTTC. Its translation: CASSLEAGFNPIYGYTF.

The chain uses TRBV5-6 and TRBJ2-2, with D possibly TRBD2 on 5 matching bases. Germline values: CDR1 SGHDT, CDR2 YYEEEE. The CDR3 has 17 amino acids. V was trimmed by 4 bases and J by 0 bases, leaving 16 bases between them. The CDR3 bases are TGTGCCAGCAGCGCCCCCAGGAGCGGTACGAACACCGGGGAGCTGTTTTTT. It is translated as CASSAPRSGTNTGELFF.

The chain recombines TRBV4-3 with TRBJ2-2; 8 nucleotides line up with TRBD2. Looked up from germline, CDR1 is LGHNA and CDR2 is YSLEER. V trimming: 2 bases; J trimming: 1 base; junction bases outside the gene matches: 6. This CDR3 contains 17 residues. CDR3 in DNA: TGCGCCAGCAGCCAAATATTAGCGGGAAGGAACACCGGGGAGCTGTTTTTT. Its protein is CASSQILAGRNTGELFF.

The chain employs TRBV7-8 and TRBJ2-7, with D uncertain. This CDR3 has 16 amino acids. CDR1 is SGHVS, CDR2 FQNEAQ, per germline. V lost 0 bases, J lost 3 bases, and 15 bases lay in between. CDR3 region: CASSLAPTPPYYEQYF. The CDR3 DNA is TGTGCCAGCAGCTTAGCGCCTACTCCTCCCTACTACGAGCAGTACTTC.

The genes are TRBV11-2 and TRBJ2-1; 7 positions agree with TRBD2. The ends lost 4 bases at V and 3 bases at J; junction bases unmatched: 6. Germline assignment: CDR1 SGHAT and CDR2 FQNNGV. This CDR3 has 15 amino acids. This CDR3 is CASSSAVAGYNEQFF. CDR3 in DNA: TGTGCCAGCAGCTCGGCAGTAGCGGGCTACAATGAGCAGTTCTTC.

The chain employs TRBV14 and TRBJ2-1, with D unresolved. Germline V gene sequence: CDR1 SGHDN, CDR2 FVKESK. V was clipped by 7 bases and J by 7 bases, with 5 bases between them. This CDR3 has 10 residues. In DNA form, the CDR3 reads TGTGCCAGCATGAGGAATGAGCAGTTCTTC. Its translation is CASMRNEQFF.

J is TRBJ1-1 and V is TRBV18; maybe TRBD1 (6 bases). The CDR3 length is 17 residues. V gave up 5 bases and J gave up 7 bases, with 26 bases separating them. The germline gives CDR1 KGHSH, CDR2 LQKENI. The CDR3 region has the DNA TGTGCCAGCTCATCAACGGCAGGGGACGGGCCCGTTCGTGAAGCTTTCTTT. Protein: CASSSTAGDGPVREAFF.

The rearrangement uses TRBV5-5 and TRBJ2-7; TRBD1 might be the D (6 bases). Trimming shortened V by 1 base and J by 2 bases, and 7 bases separated the two germline ends. This CDR3 is built from 13 residues. CDR1 SGHKS and CDR2 YYEKEE come from the germline V gene (reference sequence). The DNA for the CDR3 is TGTGCCAGCAGCTTGCAGGGGACCTACGAGCAGTACTTC. Protein: CASSLQGTYEQYF. The variable domain in full, completed from reference TRBV5-5 and TRBJ2-7, reads DAGVTQSPTHLIKTRGQQVTLRCSPISGHKSVSWYQQVLGQGPQFIFQYYEKEERGRGNFPDRFSARQFPNYSSELNVNALLLGDSALYLCASSLQGTYEQYFGPGTRLTVT.

This clone came up once. This chain joins TRBV19 and TRBJ1-4; D is possibly TRBD1 (6 bases). CDR3 size: 15 residues. V gave up 6 bases and J gave up 4 bases, with 15 bases separating them. Germline loops: CDR1 LNHDA, CDR2 SQIVND (reference sequence). CDR3 sequence reads: CASSPGGRINEKLFF. The CDR3 DNA follows: TGTGCCAGTAGCCCCGGGGGGCGGATTAATGAAAAACTGTTTTTT.

V is TRBV6-1 and J is TRBJ1-5; maybe TRBD1 (6 bases). The CDR3 sequence is 12 residues long. Trimming cost V 5 bases and J 7 bases, with 9 bases left between them. From germline, CDR1 is MNHNS and CDR2 SASEGT. CDR3 DNA sequence: TGTGCCAGCAGTTCTGGGGGCCAGCCCCAGCATTTT. It yields the protein CASSSGGQPQHF.